The next 12 T cell receptor beta chains were all read from a single sample in a study of cytomegalovirus exposure and HLA in healthy donors. Primers for the PCR totalled 60 Vbeta and 13 Jbeta. Profiled with immunoSEQ multiplex PCR; TCRdb holds only in-frame clones, not every one. The table has 75,000 to 95,000 clones, about 66% seen once. Sequencing was carried out using PBMCs. The source is a woman aged 50 to 60 in good health and CMV-seropositive.

This clone was seen more than once but under ten times. The rearrangement joins TRBV29-1 to TRBJ1-1, with a weak D call TRBD1 (6 bases). Germline CDR1 reads SQVTM; CDR2 reads ANQGSEA. The CDR3 consists of 13 residues. Trimming removed 7 bases from V and 0 bases from J, with 12 bases in between. The CDR3: CSGRTVVNTEAFF. CDR3 DNA sequence: TGCAGCGGTCGGACAGTGGTGAACACTGAAGCTTTCTTT. Filled out from reference TRBV29-1 and TRBJ1-1, the complete variable domain reads SAVISQKPSRDICQRGTSLTIQCQVDSQVTMMFWYRQQPGQSLTLIATANQGSEATYESGFVIDKFPISRPNLTFSTLTVSNMSPEDSSIYLCSGRTVVNTEAFFGQGTRLTVV.

V is TRBV6-1 and J is TRBJ2-6, with a weak D call TRBD2 (5 bases). This CDR3 comprises 14 residues. V dropped 6 bases and J dropped 0 bases, with 6 bases sitting between them. Looked up from germline, CDR1 is MNHNS and CDR2 is SASEGT. The CDR3 DNA follows: TGTGCCAGCAGGGGGAGCTCTGGGGCCAACGTCCTGACTTTC. Amino acids: CASRGSSGANVLTF.

This clone was seen a few times. This chain connects TRBV6-6 to TRBJ1-1, with 8 bases matching TRBD1. Unmatched junction bases numbered 1, after V lost 4 bases and J lost 6 bases. The CDR3 has 12 amino acids. Germline CDR1 reads MNHNY; CDR2 reads SVGAGI (reference sequence). CDR3 bases: TGTGCCAGCAGTTGGGACAGGTCTGAAGCTTTCTTT. Translated: CASSWDRSEAFF.

This clone was recorded once. The CDR3, as DNA: TGTGCCACCAGCAGAGATAGGGACAGGATTATCGGGGAGCTGTTTTTT. Translating it yields CATSRDRDRIIGELFF. The rearrangement joins TRBV15 to TRBJ2-2; 8 bases are shared with TRBD1. The CDR3 is made up of 16 amino acids. The germline V gene encodes CDR1 LNHNV and CDR2 YYDKDF (reference sequence). The ends lost 0 bases at V and 7 bases at J; junction bases unmatched: 7.

The V gene is TRBV5-6, the J gene TRBJ1-3; TRBD1 is a possible D gene (6 bases). V lost 2 bases and J 5 bases, leaving 17 bases between the germline ends. CDR3 length: 16 residues. Looked up from germline, CDR1 is SGHDT and CDR2 is YYEEEE. DNA of the CDR3: TGTGCCAGCAGCTTTGGACAGACAATATTAAGAAACACCATATATTTT. Amino acids: CASSFGQTILRNTIYF.

This clone was detected a few times. The rearrangement links TRBV29-1 to TRBJ1-2; 11 bases are shared with TRBD1. Trimming removed 0 bases from V and 8 bases from J; junction bases left unmatched: 20. Germline CDR1 reads SQVTM; CDR2 reads ANQGSEA. The CDR3 extends over 19 amino acids. The CDR3 protein is CSVEDLGGQGAAVGSGYTF. The CDR3 DNA sequence: TGCAGCGTTGAAGATCTCGGCGGACAGGGGGCCGCGGTTGGCTCGGGCTACACCTTC.

The J gene is TRBJ1-2, the V gene TRBV27, with D possibly TRBD1 on 6 matching bases. The CDR3 consists of 13 residues. From germline, CDR1 is MNHEY and CDR2 SMNVEV (reference sequence). V gave up 8 bases and J gave up 2 bases, with 12 bases separating them. This CDR3 is CASGPQGNYGYTF. In DNA form, the CDR3 reads TGTGCCAGCGGCCCACAGGGAAACTATGGCTACACCTTC.

This rearrangement joins TRBV7-2 to TRBJ1-2; possible D gene TRBD1, 6 bases. This CDR3 comprises 14 residues. V was cut by 4 bases and J by 4 bases, with 13 bases left in between. CDR1 is SGHTA and CDR2 is FQGNSA in the germline V gene. The CDR3 coding sequence is TGTGCCAGCAGCTCCCCGACAGGAGCCTATGGCTACACCTTC. The encoded protein is CASSSPTGAYGYTF.

The chain recombines TRBV15 with TRBJ2-5; 10 bases map to TRBD2. Germline CDR1 is LNHNV and CDR2 is YYDKDF (reference sequence). The CDR3 is 15 residues long. Trimming removed 0 bases from V and 5 bases from J; junction bases left unmatched: 3. CDR3 bases: TGTGCCACCAGCAGAGAAGCGGGGGGGTGGGAGACCCAGTACTTC. Translated, it gives CATSREAGGWETQYF.

The V call is TRBV28, the J call TRBJ2-7; 12 bases map to TRBD2. V lost 2 bases to trimming and J lost 8 bases; unmatched junction nucleotides: 10. Germline assignment: CDR1 MDHEN and CDR2 SYDVKM. The CDR3 has 16 amino acids. The CDR3 reads CASSLLAGGDYGQQYF. The CDR3 DNA reads as TGTGCCAGCAGTTTACTAGCGGGGGGGGACTACGGCCAGCAGTACTTC.

The chain carries TRBV7-2 and TRBJ1-1, with D possibly matching TRBD1 (5 bases). Trimming removed 4 bases from V and 4 bases from J, with 10 bases in between. There are 13 residues in the CDR3. Germline CDR1 and CDR2: SGHTA and FQGNSA. Written as DNA, the CDR3 is TGTGCCAGCAGCTCCAGGGTTGGCACTGAAGCTTTCTTT. Protein: CASSSRVGTEAFF.

This clone has a handful of counts. The rearrangement joins TRBV6-5 to TRBJ2-3; 7 bases map to TRBD1. Losses at the gene ends were 5 bases for V and 12 bases for J; bases not matched to a gene: 14. CDR1 is MNHEY, CDR2 SVGAGI, per germline. CDR3 size: 14 residues. The chain's CDR3 is CASSRQGPWVGQYF. CDR3 DNA sequence: TGTGCCAGCAGTCGACAGGGACCCTGGGTGGGACAGTATTTT.